Reported below is one T cell receptor (beta chain). The antigen is not known. The CDR3 runs 15 residues. With V trimmed by 0 bases and J by 4 bases, 5 bases remained unmatched. Germline CDR1 reads SGHDT; CDR2 reads YYEEEE. The entry originates in a study of shared clonotypes between healthy human individuals. The table came from immunoSEQ multiplex PCR; TCRdb's copy has only in-frame clones and leaves some out. The sample shows about 2.4 million clones, over 85% of them seen only once. Study-wide results and limits: In having few donors, the study represented limited genetic and exposure-history diversity.

The chain has TRBV5-6 and TRBJ2-3, with 7 bases identical to TRBD1. The sample consisted of naive CD4+ T cells sorted from blood. The subset: CD45RA+ positively selected. The sequence was collected from a man aged 18 to 29 in good health. The CDR3 protein is CASSLEGAGADTQYF. In DNA form, the CDR3 reads TGTGCCAGCAGCTTGGAGGGGGCCGGAGCAGATACGCAGTATTTT.